The 5 T cell receptor beta chains below come from one sample, sequenced in a study of blood T cell repertoires in COVID-19. The repertoire was sequenced with immunoSEQ multiplex PCR; TCRdb's copy has only in-frame clones and lacks some. The data contain about 76,000 clones, approximately 81% of them singletons. The sequencing input was peripheral blood. The receptors derive from a man aged 55-75 years with COVID-19, enrolled during active disease.

The J gene is TRBJ1-5, the V gene TRBV24-1; 7 bases are shared with TRBD1. Losses at the gene ends were 5 bases for V and 8 bases for J; bases not matched to a gene: 5. This CDR3 has 13 residues. CDR1 is KGHDR, CDR2 SFDVKD, per germline. CDR3 in amino acids: CATSGGRGKPQHF. CDR3 DNA sequence: TGTGCCACCAGTGGCGGCAGGGGGAAGCCCCAGCATTTT.

The chain carries TRBV6-5 and TRBJ1-3, with D perhaps matching TRBD1 (6 bases). Trimming took 8 bases from V and 0 from J, leaving 11 bases between them. The germline V gene encodes CDR1 MNHEY and CDR2 SVGAGI. The length of the CDR3 is 14 residues. CDR3: CASLDRASGNTIYF. The CDR3 DNA is TGTGCCAGCTTGGACAGAGCCTCTGGAAACACCATATATTTT.

This chain connects TRBV28 to TRBJ1-1, with D unresolved. The CDR3 totals 13 residues. The V gene's germline CDR1 is MDHEN and CDR2 SYDVKM. V was trimmed by 2 bases and J by 2 bases, leaving 6 bases between them. The CDR3 nucleotides are TGTGCCAGCAGTTTAGTTGTAAACACTGAAGCTTTCTTT. Translating gives CASSLVVNTEAFF.

V is TRBV5-4 and J is TRBJ1-1; D might be TRBD1 (6 bases). This CDR3 comprises 14 residues. CDR1 and CDR2 (germline): SGHNT, YYREEE (reference sequence). V was pared by 0 bases and J by 6 bases, with 12 bases between. In nucleotides, the CDR3 is TGTGCCAGCAGCTTGGCAGGGGCTCAGTCTGAAGCTTTCTTT. Protein: CASSLAGAQSEAFF.

This chain connects TRBV16 to TRBJ1-2; no reliable D call. The CDR3 totals 15 residues. The germline CDR1 and CDR2 sequences are KGHSY and FQNENV. The germline V and J ends were trimmed by 7 bases and 6 bases, with 21 bases remaining between them. The CDR3 DNA reads TGTGCCAGCATCCTCAGTGATCCTTCGCTCAATGGCTACACCTTC. Translation: CASILSDPSLNGYTF.